This TCR beta chain was retrieved from a study of T-cell memory formation after mild COVID-19. Study overall: TCR clustering was largely donor specific.

Details on this clonotype: Its target is unknown.

The V gene's germline CDR1 is KGHDR and CDR2 SFDVKD. V was clipped by 4 bases and J by 5 bases, with 10 bases between them. The CDR3 spans 14 residues. TCRdb reprocessed the 5' RACE reads via MiXCR and lists one record per CDR3 protein. The top ten clones hold roughly an eighth of a sample with about 340,000 distinct CDR3 sequences, about 21% of them seen once. Study results and limitations: Pre-infection memory carried some responding clones, suggesting that cross-reactive memory joined.

The V call is TRBV24-1, the J call TRBJ2-2; a weak D match, TRBD2 (5 bases). The clonotype comes from an adult woman who had mild COVID-19 (a few samples of this study predate the infection). Cell type and time point are not known. The sequenced material came from PBMCs or a T cell subset sorted from them (not recorded which). CDR3 DNA: TGTGCCACCAGTGAGATGGACTCAACCGGGGAGCTGTTTTTT. Protein sequence: CATSEMDSTGELFF.